Presented here are 14 T cell receptor beta chains from one specimen sequenced in a study of early T cells in non-severe SARS-CoV-2 infection. TCRdb re-called the 5' RACE reads with MiXCR, one entry per CDR3 protein. The profile shows more than 85,000 distinct CDR3 sequences, roughly 17% of them singletons. Specimen: whole blood. These receptors were taken from an adult who was a healthcare worker with PCR-confirmed SARS-CoV-2 infection or an uninfected control (not recorded which).

This sequence joins TRBV3-1 and TRBJ2-1; 8 positions match TRBD2. The length of the CDR3 is 17 residues. The germline V gene encodes CDR1 LGHDT and CDR2 YNNKEL (reference sequence). V lost 1 base to trimming and J lost 5 bases; unmatched junction nucleotides: 10. The CDR3 nucleotides read TGTGCCAGCAGCCAAGTTTCGGGACTAGGGTCCCACAATGAGCAGTTCTTC. Residues: CASSQVSGLGSHNEQFF.

This clonotype was seen repeatedly, ten times or more. Written as DNA, the CDR3 is TGTGCCAGCAGCTTAGTGGGCTTAGGCCAAGAGACCCAGTACTTC. This gives the protein CASSLVGLGQETQYF. The rearrangement joins TRBV7-2 to TRBJ2-5; D gene unclear. CDR3 length: 15 residues. Trimming shortened V by 1 base and J by 1 base, and 10 bases separated the two germline ends. Germline V lookup: CDR1 SGHTA, CDR2 FQGNSA. Full variable domain (missing parts from reference TRBV7-2 and TRBJ2-5): GAGVSQSPSNKVTEKGKDVELRCDPISGHTALYWYRQSLGQGLEFLIYFQGNSAPDKSGLPSDRFSAERTGGSVSTLTIQRTQQEDSAVYLCASSLVGLGQETQYFGPGTRLLVL.

This clonotype was recorded a few times. CDR3 amino acids: CATSSQRGETQYF. In nucleotides, the CDR3 is TGTGCCACCTCGTCCCAACGCGGGGAGACCCAGTACTTC. The chain recombines TRBV27 with TRBJ2-5; possible D gene TRBD2, 5 bases. The V and J ends lost 10 bases and 5 bases respectively, with 17 bases between them. Germline loops: CDR1 MNHEY, CDR2 SMNVEV (reference sequence). CDR3 size: 13 residues.

CDR3 coding DNA: TGCAGCGTTGAGTACGGGACAGGGGGGACCTACGAGCAGTACTTC. Translating gives CSVEYGTGGTYEQYF. The gene calls are TRBV29-1 and TRBJ2-7; 11 bases are a match to TRBD1. The ends lost 3 bases at V and 2 bases at J; junction bases unmatched: 6. The CDR3 consists of 15 residues. The germline CDR1 and CDR2 sequences are SQVTM and ANQGSEA.

In this sample, this clonotype turned up many times. The chain has TRBV6-4 and TRBJ2-3; tentatively, D is TRBD1 (6 bases). Trimming stripped 3 bases from V and 0 bases from J, with 10 bases between. Germline V gene data show CDR1 as MRHNA and CDR2 as SNTAGT. The CDR3 loop spans 15 amino acids. The CDR3 sequence is CASSEVTGSTDTQYF. DNA for the CDR3: TGTGCCAGCAGTGAGGTAACAGGGAGCACAGATACGCAGTATTTT.

V and J are TRBV6-6 and TRBJ1-2, with TRBD1 matching 7 bases. The trim removed 10 bases at V and 2 bases at J, leaving 7 bases unmatched. The CDR3 extends over 13 amino acids. Germline V gene sequence: CDR1 MNHNY, CDR2 SVGAGI (reference sequence). CDR3 sequence reads: CATIRDSNYGYTF. The CDR3 DNA reads as TGTGCCACTATCAGGGACAGCAACTATGGCTACACCTTC.

This chain joins TRBV6-2 or TRBV6-3 and TRBJ2-1; 9 bases line up with TRBD2. With V trimmed by 7 bases and J by 0 bases, 4 bases remained unmatched. The CDR3 loop spans 15 amino acids. Germline V gene sequence: CDR1 MNHEY, CDR2 SVGEGT. This CDR3 is CASIAGGSSYNEQFF. The DNA of the CDR3 is TGTGCCAGCATTGCGGGGGGGAGCTCCTACAATGAGCAGTTCTTC.

The V and J genes are TRBV18 and TRBJ2-1; D tentatively reads TRBD1 or TRBD2 (5 bases each). The V end was cut by 3 bases, the J end by 8 bases, with 14 bases between. Looked up from germline, CDR1 is KGHSH and CDR2 is LQKENI. CDR3 length: 14 amino acids. CDR3 amino acids: CASSPGVSSDEQFF. CDR3 sequence (DNA): TGTGCCAGCTCACCGGGGGTTTCTTCCGATGAGCAGTTCTTC.

The chain combines TRBV2 with TRBJ2-7; D may be TRBD2 (6 bases). The CDR3 covers 14 residues. CDR1 is SNHLY and CDR2 is FYNNEI in the germline V gene. Between the trimmed V and J ends, which lost 3 bases and 4 bases, there was a span of 13 bases. The CDR3 here is CASSDVGGSYEQYF. The CDR3 DNA is TGTGCCAGCAGTGATGTTGGGGGGAGTTACGAGCAGTACTTC. Together with reference TRBV2 and TRBJ2-7, the CDR3 gives the full variable domain: EPEVTQTPSHQVTQMGQEVILRCVPISNHLYFYWYRQILGQKVEFLVSFYNNEISEKSEIFDDQFSVERPDGSNFTLKIRSTKLEDSAMYFCASSDVGGSYEQYFGPGTRLTVT.

This CDR3 reads CASSGEEWTNYGYTF. The CDR3 DNA reads as TGTGCCAGCAGCGGGGAAGAGTGGACTAACTATGGCTACACCTTC. The V call is TRBV7-9, the J call TRBJ1-2; no clear D gene. The germline V gene has CDR1 SEHNR and CDR2 FQNEAQ (reference sequence). The CDR3 covers 15 residues. V lost 5 bases and J 0 bases, leaving 13 bases between the germline ends.

In this sample, this clonotype turned up many times. The chain carries TRBV12-3 or TRBV12-4 and TRBJ1-3; D gene ambiguous. Trimming took 6 bases from V and 0 from J, leaving 15 bases between them. The CDR3 length is 16 residues. The CDR3 DNA sequence: TGTGCCAGCAGCCCTACTTCTCGGAACTCTGGAAACACCATATATTTT. As protein: CASSPTSRNSGNTIYF.

The chain is built from TRBV5-5 and TRBJ1-2, with unresolved D. CDR3 length: 16 residues. The V gene lost 0 bases and the J gene lost 2 bases, with 14 bases spanning the gap. CDR1 and CDR2 from the germline V gene are SGHKS and YYEKEE (reference sequence). This CDR3 reads CASSLGLQVGNYGYTF. The CDR3 DNA reads as TGTGCCAGCAGCTTGGGATTGCAGGTCGGCAACTATGGCTACACCTTC.

This sequence joins TRBV6-2 or TRBV6-3 and TRBJ2-1, with 16 bases fitting TRBD2. CDR3 length: 21 amino acids. CDR1 is MNHEY, CDR2 SVGEGT, per germline. With 5 bases clipped from V and 1 base from J, the junction kept 14 bases outside the gene matches. CDR3 nucleotides: TGTGCCAGCAGTGGGACTCCGGGACTAGCGGGAGGGCCGGTTTCCTACAATGAGCAGTTCTTC. It translates to CASSGTPGLAGGPVSYNEQFF.

The sample holds a few counts of this clonotype. The V call is TRBV19, the J call TRBJ1-6; 9 positions match TRBD1. Unmatched junction bases numbered 14, after V lost 10 bases and J lost 7 bases. The CDR3 runs 16 residues. Per germline, CDR1 LNHDA and CDR2 SQIVND (reference sequence). In DNA form, the CDR3 reads TGTGCCACCCTCGACCGGGACAGGGTTTCCAATTCACCCCTCCACTTT. Protein: CATLDRDRVSNSPLHF.